This T cell receptor beta chain was profiled in a study of blood T cells in healthy people across ages. For the second PCR, which ran for roughly 6 to 12 cycles, a sample-barcoded 5' primer and a J-beta primer mix were used. Each CDR3 protein is one row after TCRdb ran MiXCR on the 5' RACE reads. The table lists approximately 2,000,000 distinct CDR3 sequences, approximately 40% of them singletons. This clonotype was picked up a small number of times. The germline V gene encodes CDR1 SGHVS and CDR2 FNYEAQ. Trimming removed 5 bases from V and 6 bases from J; junction bases left unmatched: 9. This CDR3 is built from 15 residues.

What was sequenced was blood. This sequence was found in a human donor in good health. The chain couples TRBV7-6 to TRBJ2-1; 8 bases are shared with TRBD1. CDR3 nucleotide sequence: TGTGCCAGCAGCCAGGGGGCGGGGAGACCCAATGAGCAGTTCTTC. It encodes CASSQGAGRPNEQFF.